The T cell receptor beta chain under discussion was sequenced for a study of molecular identifiers for immune sequencing clone quantification. This CDR3 has 13 amino acids. Germline CDR1 is LNHDA and CDR2 is SQIVND (reference sequence). V lost 8 bases and J 0 bases, leaving 8 bases between the germline ends. TCRdb analysed the PCR reads with MiXCR anew, one entry per CDR3 protein. The sample yields roughly 86,000 distinct CDR3 sequences, around 20% seen once. This clonotype was observed at least ten times. The sample was naive CD8+ T cells from blood, with Jurkat cell RNA spiked in. Subset: FACS-sorted CD8+CD4-CCR7+CD45RA+ naive T cells. The V call is TRBV19, the J call TRBJ2-1; D remains ambiguous. The receptor comes from a human donor in good health. Some libraries in this study had Jurkat cell RNA spiked in. CDR3 in amino acids: CASRWSSYNEQFF. The CDR3, as DNA: TGTGCCAGTCGATGGAGCTCCTACAATGAGCAGTTCTTC. Full variable domain (outside the CDR3, taken from reference TRBV19 and TRBJ2-1): DGGITQSPKYLFRKEGQNVTLSCEQNLNHDAMYWYRQDPGQGLRLIYYSQIVNDFQKGDIAEGYSVSREKKESFPLTVTSAQKNPTAFYLCASRWSSYNEQFFGPGTRLTVL.